One sample yielded the 8 T cell receptor beta chains listed below, sequenced in a study of blood T cell repertoires in COVID-19. Some clones are missing from TCRdb's copy, which holds only in-frame ones; the method was immunoSEQ multiplex PCR. The sample holds around 310,000 clones, around 89% seen once. Specimen: peripheral blood. The receptors were sampled from a woman between 50 and 59 years old with active or convalescent COVID-19.

The gene calls are TRBV28 and TRBJ1-2; TRBD1 matches 11 bases. The CDR3 spans 16 residues. The ends lost 0 bases at V and 5 bases at J; junction bases unmatched: 5. The germline gives CDR1 MDHEN, CDR2 SYDVKM. The CDR3, as DNA: TGTGCCAGCAGTTTATGGGACAGGGGGCAAGGGTATGGCTACACCTTC. It codes for CASSLWDRGQGYGYTF.

The chain couples TRBV15 to TRBJ2-1, with TRBD2 matching over 11 bases. The CDR3 has 15 residues. The germline V gene has CDR1 LNHNV and CDR2 YYDKDF (reference sequence). The V segment lost 2 bases and the J segment 7 bases; nucleotides outside the gene matches: 4. CDR3 residues: CATSRPGTSGNEQFF. For the CDR3, the DNA is TGTGCCACCAGCAGACCTGGGACTAGCGGTAATGAGCAGTTCTTC.

This clone was detected only once. This chain uses TRBV11-1 with TRBJ2-5, with D perhaps matching TRBD2 (6 bases). Germline V gene lookup returns CDR1 SGHAT and CDR2 FQDESV (reference sequence). The CDR3 is made up of 14 amino acids. Trimming pared 5 bases from V and 3 bases from J, leaving 13 bases between. DNA of the CDR3: TGTGCCAGCAGCCTGGGGGGTTGGAAAGAGACCCAGTACTTC. It specifies CASSLGGWKETQYF.

This clone has just one count. The rearrangement uses TRBV5-1 and TRBJ2-2; 9 nucleotides agree with TRBD2. The germline V gene encodes CDR1 SGHRS and CDR2 YFSETQ. CDR3 length: 15 residues. V lost 1 base and J lost 8; bases outside the gene matches: 6. The CDR3 here is CASSLISGGQGELFF. DNA for the CDR3: TGCGCCAGCAGCTTGATAAGCGGGGGGCAAGGGGAGCTGTTTTTT.

V and J are TRBV9 and TRBJ1-1; no clear D gene. The length of the CDR3 is 14 residues. V was trimmed by 4 bases and J by 1 base, leaving 11 bases between them. The germline gives CDR1 SGDLS, CDR2 YYNGEE. The CDR3 DNA sequence: TGTGCCAGCAGCTTTGGGCAGGCGAACACTGAAGCTTTCTTT. This translates into CASSFGQANTEAFF.

The chain combines TRBV7-3 with TRBJ2-6; D remains ambiguous. Germline V gene lookup returns CDR1 SGHTA and CDR2 FQGTGA. V was clipped by 4 bases and J by 0 bases, with 7 bases between them. The CDR3 contains 15 residues. CDR3 bases: TGTGCCAGCAGCTCGACATTCTCTGGGGCCAACGTCCTGACTTTC. This sequence encodes CASSSTFSGANVLTF. Based on the CDR3 plus reference TRBV7-3 and TRBJ2-6, the full variable domain is GAGVSQTPSNKVTEKGKYVELRCDPISGHTALYWYRQSLGQGPEFLIYFQGTGAADDSGLPNDRFFAVRPEGSVSTLKIQRTERGDSAVYLCASSSTFSGANVLTFGAGSRLTVL.

The chain is built from TRBV28 and TRBJ1-5; D might be TRBD1 (6 bases). The germline gives CDR1 MDHEN, CDR2 SYDVKM. The CDR3 has 15 residues. V lost 2 bases and J 4 bases, leaving 12 bases between the germline ends. The CDR3 nucleotides read TGTGCCAGCAGTTTAGACGCAGGGGTTAATCAGCCCCAGCATTTT. It encodes CASSLDAGVNQPQHF.

The chain recombines TRBV3-1 (or the pseudogene TRBV3-2) with TRBJ2-1, with 11 bases matching TRBD2. Germline lookup yields CDR1 LGHDT and CDR2 YNNKEL (reference sequence). The CDR3 consists of 16 residues. Losses at the gene ends were 3 bases for V and 9 bases for J; bases not matched to a gene: 10. CDR3 in amino acids: CASSHLSGRALVEQFF. For the CDR3, the DNA is TGTGCCAGCAGCCACCTTAGCGGGAGGGCCTTGGTTGAGCAGTTCTTC.